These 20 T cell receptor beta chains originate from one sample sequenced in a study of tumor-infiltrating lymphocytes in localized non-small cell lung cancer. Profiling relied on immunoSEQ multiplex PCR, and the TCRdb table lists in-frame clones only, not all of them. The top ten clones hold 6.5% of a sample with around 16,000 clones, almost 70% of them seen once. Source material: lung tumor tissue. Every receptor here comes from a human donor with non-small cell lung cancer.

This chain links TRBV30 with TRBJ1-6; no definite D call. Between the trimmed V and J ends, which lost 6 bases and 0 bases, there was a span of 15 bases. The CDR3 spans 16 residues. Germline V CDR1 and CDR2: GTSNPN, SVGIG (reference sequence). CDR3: CACYSSGSSYNSPLHF. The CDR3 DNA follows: TGTGCCTGCTACAGTTCGGGGAGCTCCTATAATTCACCCCTCCACTTT.

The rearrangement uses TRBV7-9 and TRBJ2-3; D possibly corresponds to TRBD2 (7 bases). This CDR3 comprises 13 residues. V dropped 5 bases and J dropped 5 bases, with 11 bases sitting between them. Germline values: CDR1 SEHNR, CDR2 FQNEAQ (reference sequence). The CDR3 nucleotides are TGTGCCAGCAGCCTCGGGGGGCGAGATACGCAGTATTTT. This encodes CASSLGGRDTQYF. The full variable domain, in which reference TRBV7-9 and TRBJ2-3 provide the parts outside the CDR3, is DTGVSQNPRHKITKRGQNVTFRCDPISEHNRLYWYRQTLGQGPEFLTYFQNEAQLEKSRLLSDRFSAERPKGSFSTLEIQRTEQGDSAMYLCASSLGGRDTQYFGPGTRLTVL.

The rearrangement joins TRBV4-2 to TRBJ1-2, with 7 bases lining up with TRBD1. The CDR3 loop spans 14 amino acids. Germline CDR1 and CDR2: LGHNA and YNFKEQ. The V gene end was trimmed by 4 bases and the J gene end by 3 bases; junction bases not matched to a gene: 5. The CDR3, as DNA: TGTGCCAGCAGCCGAGGGACAGAAGACTATGGCTACACCTTC. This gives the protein CASSRGTEDYGYTF.

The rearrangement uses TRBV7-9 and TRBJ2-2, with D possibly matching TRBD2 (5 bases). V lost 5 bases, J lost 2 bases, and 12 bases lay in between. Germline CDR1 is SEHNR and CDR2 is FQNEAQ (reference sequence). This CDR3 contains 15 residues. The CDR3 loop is CASSPVGVNTGELFF. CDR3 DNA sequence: TGTGCCAGCAGCCCAGTCGGGGTAAACACCGGGGAGCTGTTTTTT.

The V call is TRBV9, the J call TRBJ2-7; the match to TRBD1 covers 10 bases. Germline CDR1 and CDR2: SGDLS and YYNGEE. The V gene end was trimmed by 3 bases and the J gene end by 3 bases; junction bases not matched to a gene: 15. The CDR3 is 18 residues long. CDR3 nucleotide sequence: TGTGCCAGCAGCGCGGGGGGGGGCCCGGGACAGGGGCTCTACGAGCAGTACTTC. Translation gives CASSAGGGPGQGLYEQYF.

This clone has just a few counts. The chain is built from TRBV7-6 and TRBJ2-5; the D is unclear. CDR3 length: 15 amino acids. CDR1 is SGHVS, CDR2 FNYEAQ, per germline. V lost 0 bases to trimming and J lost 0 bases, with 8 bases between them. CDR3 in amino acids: CASSLAFGNQETQYF. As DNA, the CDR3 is TGTGCCAGCAGCTTAGCGTTTGGGAACCAAGAGACCCAGTACTTC.

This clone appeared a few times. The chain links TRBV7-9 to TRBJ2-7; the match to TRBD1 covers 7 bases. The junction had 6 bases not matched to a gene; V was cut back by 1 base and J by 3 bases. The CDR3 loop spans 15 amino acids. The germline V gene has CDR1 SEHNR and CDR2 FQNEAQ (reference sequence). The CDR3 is CASSLEGHRGYEQYF. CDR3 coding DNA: TGTGCCAGCAGCTTAGAGGGCCACAGGGGCTACGAGCAGTACTTC.

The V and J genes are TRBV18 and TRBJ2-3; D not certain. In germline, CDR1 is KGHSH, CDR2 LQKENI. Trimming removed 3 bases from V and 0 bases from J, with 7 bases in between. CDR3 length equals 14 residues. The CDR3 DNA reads TGTGCCAGCTCACCGACCCTTAGCACAGATACGCAGTATTTT. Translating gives CASSPTLSTDTQYF.

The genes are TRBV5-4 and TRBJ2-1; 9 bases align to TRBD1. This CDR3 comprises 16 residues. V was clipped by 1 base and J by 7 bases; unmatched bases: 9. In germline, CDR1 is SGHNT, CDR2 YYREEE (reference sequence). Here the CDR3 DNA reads TGTGCCAGCAGCTTGTTGGGGACAGGGCCGAGTAATGAGCAGTTCTTC. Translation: CASSLLGTGPSNEQFF. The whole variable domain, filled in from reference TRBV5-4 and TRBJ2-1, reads ETGVTQSPTHLIKTRGQQVTLRCSSQSGHNTVSWYQQALGQGPQFIFQYYREEENGRGNFPPRFSGLQFPNYSSELNVNALELDDSALYLCASSLLGTGPSNEQFFGPGTRLTVL.

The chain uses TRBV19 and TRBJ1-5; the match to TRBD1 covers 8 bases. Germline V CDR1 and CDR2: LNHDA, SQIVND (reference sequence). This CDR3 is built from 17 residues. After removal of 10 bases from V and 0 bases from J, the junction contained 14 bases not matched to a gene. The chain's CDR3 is CATVPGQALYSNQPQHF. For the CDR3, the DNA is TGTGCCACCGTCCCGGGACAGGCCCTCTATAGCAATCAGCCCCAGCATTTT.

The CDR3 spells CASREGPNEQFF. CDR3 DNA sequence: TGTGCCAGTCGGGAAGGGCCGAATGAGCAGTTCTTC. The chain links TRBV6-5 to TRBJ2-1; a weak D match, TRBD2 (5 bases). V lost 9 bases to trimming and J lost 7 bases, with 13 bases between them. Germline V gene lookup returns CDR1 MNHEY and CDR2 SVGAGI. The CDR3 spans 12 residues.

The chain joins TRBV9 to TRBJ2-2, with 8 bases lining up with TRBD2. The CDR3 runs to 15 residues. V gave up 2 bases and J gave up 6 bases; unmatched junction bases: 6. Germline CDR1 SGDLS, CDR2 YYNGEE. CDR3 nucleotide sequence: TGTGCCAGCAGCGTCGGACTAGCATTGGCCGGGGAGCTGTTTTTT. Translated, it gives CASSVGLALAGELFF.

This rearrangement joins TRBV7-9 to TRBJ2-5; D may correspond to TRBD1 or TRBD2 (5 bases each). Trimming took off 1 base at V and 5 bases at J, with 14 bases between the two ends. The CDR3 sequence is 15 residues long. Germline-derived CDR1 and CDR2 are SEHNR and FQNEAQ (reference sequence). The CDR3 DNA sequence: TGTGCCAGCAGCTTAGGGACATATTGGGGGGAGACCCAGTACTTC. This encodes CASSLGTYWGETQYF.

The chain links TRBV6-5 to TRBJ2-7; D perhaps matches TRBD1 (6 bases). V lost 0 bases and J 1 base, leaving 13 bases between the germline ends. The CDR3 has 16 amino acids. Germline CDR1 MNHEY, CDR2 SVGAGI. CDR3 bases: TGTGCCAGCAGTTACTCGAAACAGGGCGGTTCCTACGAGCAGTACTTC. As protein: CASSYSKQGGSYEQYF.

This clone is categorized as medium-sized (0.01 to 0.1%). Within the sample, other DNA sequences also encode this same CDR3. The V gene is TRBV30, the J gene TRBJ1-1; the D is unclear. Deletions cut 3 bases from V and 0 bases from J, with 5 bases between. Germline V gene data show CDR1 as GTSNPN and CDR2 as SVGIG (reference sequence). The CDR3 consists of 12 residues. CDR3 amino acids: CAWSVMNTEAFF. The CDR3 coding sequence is TGTGCCTGGAGCGTAATGAACACTGAAGCTTTCTTT.

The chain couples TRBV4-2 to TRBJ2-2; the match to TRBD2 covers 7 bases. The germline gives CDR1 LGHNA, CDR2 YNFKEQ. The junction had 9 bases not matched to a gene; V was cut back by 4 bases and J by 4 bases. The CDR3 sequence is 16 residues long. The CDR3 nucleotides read TGTGCCAGCAGCCGAGAGGCGGGAGCTGCCACCGGGGAGCTGTTTTTT. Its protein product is CASSREAGAATGELFF.

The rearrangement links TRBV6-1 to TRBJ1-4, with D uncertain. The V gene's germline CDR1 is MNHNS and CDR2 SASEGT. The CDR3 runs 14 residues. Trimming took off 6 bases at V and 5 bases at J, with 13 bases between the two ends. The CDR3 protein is CASRRLLSNEKLFF. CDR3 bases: TGTGCCAGCAGGCGGCTTCTAAGCAATGAAAAACTGTTTTTT.

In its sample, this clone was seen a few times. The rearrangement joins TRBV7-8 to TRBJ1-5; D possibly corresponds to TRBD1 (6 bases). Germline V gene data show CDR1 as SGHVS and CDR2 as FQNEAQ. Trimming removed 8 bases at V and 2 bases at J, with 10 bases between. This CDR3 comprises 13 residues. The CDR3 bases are TGTGCCAGCCAGGACAGAGGCAATCAGCCCCAGCATTTT. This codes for CASQDRGNQPQHF.

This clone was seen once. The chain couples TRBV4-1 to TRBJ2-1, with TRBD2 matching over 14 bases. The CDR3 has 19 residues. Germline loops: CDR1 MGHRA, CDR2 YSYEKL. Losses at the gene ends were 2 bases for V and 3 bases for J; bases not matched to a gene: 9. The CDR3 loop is CASSQQTSGREFNYNEQFF. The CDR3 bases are TGCGCCAGCAGCCAACAGACTAGCGGGAGGGAATTTAACTACAATGAGCAGTTCTTC.

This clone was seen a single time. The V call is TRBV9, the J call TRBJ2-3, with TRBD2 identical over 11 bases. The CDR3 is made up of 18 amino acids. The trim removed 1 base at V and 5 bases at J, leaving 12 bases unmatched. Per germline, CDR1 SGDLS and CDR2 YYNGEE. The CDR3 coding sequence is TGTGCCAGCAGCGTAAATCCCCAACTAGCGGGGGATGTAGATACGCAGTATTTT. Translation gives CASSVNPQLAGDVDTQYF. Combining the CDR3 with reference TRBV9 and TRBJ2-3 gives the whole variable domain DSGVTQTPKHLITATGQRVTLRCSPRSGDLSVYWYQQSLDQGLQFLIQYYNGEERAKGNILERFSAQQFPDLHSELNLSSLELGDSALYFCASSVNPQLAGDVDTQYFGPGTRLTVL.